The 21 T cell receptor beta chains in this list originate from one sample, sequenced in a study of vaccination and CD4 T cells after COVID-19. The Oncomine TCR Beta short-read assay was what sequenced the DNA obtained from cultured CD4+ T cells. One entry per CDR3 protein, called by TCRdb with MiXCR from the PCR reads. The sample holds approximately 4,600 distinct CDR3 sequences, roughly two fifths seen once. Described treatment: roughly nine-day PBMC culture with coronavirus spike peptide pools or control peptides (ViraFEST assay). Their specific antigens are unknown. Sequencing was carried out using CD4+ T cells from blood, cultured in vitro. All receptors come from a human donor who had recovered from COVID-19.

This sequence joins TRBV6-4 and TRBJ1-1; a weak D match, TRBD1 (5 bases). Trimming pared 2 bases from V and 4 bases from J, leaving 11 bases between. There are 14 residues in the CDR3. Per germline, CDR1 MRHNA and CDR2 SNTAGT. The CDR3 nucleotides read TGTGCCAGCAGTGACACATCGAGGGGCACTGAAGCTTTCTTT. This sequence encodes CASSDTSRGTEAFF.

The chain is built from TRBV7-9 and TRBJ2-2; maybe TRBD1 (5 bases). The CDR3 runs 17 residues. The V gene lost 2 bases and the J gene lost 0 bases, with 13 bases spanning the gap. The germline gives CDR1 SEHNR, CDR2 FQNEAQ (reference sequence). CDR3 in amino acids: CASSLIFQGANTGELFF. The DNA of the CDR3 is TGTGCCAGCAGCTTAATCTTTCAAGGGGCGAACACCGGGGAGCTGTTTTTT.

This clonotype was counted only a few times. The chain joins TRBV6-2 or TRBV6-3 to TRBJ2-5; TRBD2 aligns across 13 bases. The germline gives CDR1 MNHEY, CDR2 SVGEGT. The CDR3 length is 16 residues. Unmatched junction bases numbered 9, after V lost 4 bases and J lost 7 bases. The CDR3 sequence is CASSSTSGRSGGTQYF. CDR3 coding DNA: TGTGCCAGCAGTTCGACTAGCGGGAGGTCCGGGGGGACCCAGTACTTC.

V and J are TRBV5-5 and TRBJ2-2; the match to TRBD2 covers 13 bases. The V segment lost 2 bases and the J segment 5 bases; nucleotides outside the gene matches: 6. The CDR3 is 17 residues long. Per the germline V gene, CDR1 is SGHKS and CDR2 is YYEKEE (reference sequence). The CDR3, as DNA: TGTGCCAGCAGCTTCCCTAGACTAGCGGGAGGAACCGGGGAGCTGTTTTTT. Protein: CASSFPRLAGGTGELFF.

This clonotype was picked up a small number of times. Written as DNA, the CDR3 is TGTGCCAGCAGTATAGACCAGACAGGGGGCAGGTACAATGAGCAGTTCTTC. Its protein is CASSIDQTGGRYNEQFF. The chain combines TRBV6-1 with TRBJ2-1, with TRBD1 identical over 10 bases. CDR3 length: 17 amino acids. Losses at the gene ends were 5 bases for V and 4 bases for J; bases not matched to a gene: 11. CDR1 and CDR2 from the germline V gene are MNHNS and SASEGT.

This clonotype is categorized as medium-sized. The CDR3 DNA reads TGTGCCAGCTCACCAAGATCTAGCTCCTACGAGCAGTACTTC. Residues: CASSPRSSSYEQYF. The rearrangement uses TRBV18 and TRBJ2-7, with D uncertain. CDR3 length: 14 residues. V was cut by 2 bases and J by 0 bases, with 8 bases left in between. The germline CDR1 and CDR2 sequences are KGHSH and LQKENI.

J is TRBJ2-7 and V is TRBV7-2; 13 bases map to TRBD2. The CDR3 spans 20 residues. In germline, CDR1 is SGHTA, CDR2 FQGNSA. The V and J ends lost 5 bases and 2 bases, in that order; junction bases with no gene match: 18. CDR3 residues: CASSPIGTSGNPLSTYEQYF. The CDR3 DNA sequence: TGTGCCAGCAGCCCTATAGGGACTAGCGGGAATCCCCTGTCGACCTACGAGCAGTACTTC.

This clonotype was seen only a few times. V is TRBV6-1 and J is TRBJ1-5; weak D call: TRBD1 (6 bases). Trimming removed 5 bases at V and 0 bases at J, with 11 bases between. This CDR3 contains 15 residues. The germline CDR1 and CDR2 sequences are MNHNS and SASEGT. This CDR3 reads CASSHGTPSNQPQHF. CDR3 nucleotides: TGTGCCAGCAGTCACGGGACACCTAGCAATCAGCCCCAGCATTTT.

The rearrangement uses TRBV7-9 and TRBJ1-2; 8 bases align to TRBD1. Unmatched junction bases numbered 3, after V lost 1 base and J lost 5 bases. This CDR3 is built from 14 residues. Looked up from germline, CDR1 is SEHNR and CDR2 is FQNEAQ (reference sequence). The CDR3 loop is CASSLVDRGYGYTF. The DNA for the CDR3 is TGTGCCAGCAGCTTAGTCGACAGGGGTTATGGCTACACCTTC.

The chain combines TRBV6-4 with TRBJ1-1, with 9 nucleotides matching TRBD1. J lost 5 bases, V lost 6 bases, and 7 bases had no gene match. The germline V gene has CDR1 MRHNA and CDR2 SNTAGT. The CDR3 has 14 residues. CDR3 residues: CASRNRTGETEAFF. The DNA for the CDR3 is TGTGCCAGCAGAAACCGGACAGGGGAGACTGAAGCTTTCTTT.

This clonotype turned up a few times. The CDR3 region is CASSRGTQGQPQHF. For the CDR3, the DNA is TGTGCCAGCAGCCGGGGGACCCAGGGTCAGCCCCAGCATTTT. This chain joins TRBV11-2 and TRBJ1-5; tentatively, D is TRBD1 (5 bases). Trimming removed 5 bases at V and 6 bases at J, with 14 bases between. The length of the CDR3 is 14 residues. The germline V gene has CDR1 SGHAT and CDR2 FQNNGV.

The J gene is TRBJ2-7, the V gene TRBV6-1, with TRBD1 matching 7 bases. The germline gives CDR1 MNHNS, CDR2 SASEGT. This CDR3 region has 14 residues. Losses at the gene ends were 4 bases for V and 4 bases for J; bases not matched to a gene: 7. The CDR3 sequence is CASSAQGVEYEQYF. The CDR3, as DNA: TGTGCCAGCAGTGCTCAGGGGGTTGAGTACGAGCAGTACTTC.

The CDR3 DNA sequence: TGCAGTGCTAGAGTTGGGGGGCGTATCAATCAGCCCCAGCATTTT. This encodes CSARVGGRINQPQHF. The chain employs TRBV20-1 and TRBJ1-5; the D gene is possibly TRBD1 (6 bases). The CDR3 has 15 residues. Trimming removed 1 base at V and 3 bases at J, with 13 bases between. The germline V gene has CDR1 DFQATT and CDR2 SNEGSKA (reference sequence).

The chain links TRBV10-3 to TRBJ1-2, with D possibly TRBD1 on 6 matching bases. Trimming removed 8 bases at V and 8 bases at J, with 18 bases between. This CDR3 spans 13 amino acids. Germline lookup yields CDR1 ENHRY and CDR2 SYGVKD. CDR3 sequence reads: CAIRAGVLSGYTF. The CDR3, as DNA: TGTGCCATCCGGGCAGGGGTCCTCTCCGGCTACACCTTC.

The chain uses TRBV4-1 and TRBJ2-3; D is possibly TRBD2 (6 bases). V gave up 0 bases and J gave up 5 bases, with 12 bases separating them. The CDR3 extends over 15 amino acids. Per the germline V gene, CDR1 is MGHRA and CDR2 is YSYEKL. CDR3: CASSQDIGAGDTQYF. Written as DNA, the CDR3 is TGCGCCAGCAGCCAAGATATCGGAGCGGGAGATACGCAGTATTTT.

The chain links TRBV18 to TRBJ1-6; D is possibly TRBD1 (5 bases). This CDR3 spans 15 amino acids. CDR1 is KGHSH, CDR2 LQKENI, per germline. The V end was cut by 3 bases, the J end by 7 bases, with 13 bases between. The CDR3 sequence is CASSPSTATNSPLHF. The CDR3 bases are TGTGCCAGCTCACCCTCGACAGCCACAAATTCACCCCTCCACTTT.

CDR3 nucleotide sequence: TGTGCCAGCAGTTTTTTTCGCGGGGAGCGCTATGGCTACACCTTC. It encodes CASSFFRGERYGYTF. This rearrangement joins TRBV12-3 or TRBV12-4 to TRBJ1-2; D is undetermined. The ends were cut back, 3 bases at V and 4 bases at J, with 15 bases in the middle. The CDR3 has 15 amino acids.

In this sample, this clonotype turned up a few times. The chain links TRBV20-1 to TRBJ1-1, with no clear D. The CDR3 covers 14 residues. The V gene lost 4 bases and the J gene lost 1 base, with 13 bases spanning the gap. Germline CDR1 is DFQATT and CDR2 is SNEGSKA (reference sequence). The CDR3 coding sequence is TGCAGTGCTACCGAAGACGGACCGAACACTGAAGCTTTCTTT. Protein product: CSATEDGPNTEAFF.

This chain uses TRBV30 with TRBJ2-5, with 8 bases aligning to TRBD1. V lost 2 bases to trimming and J lost 4 bases; unmatched junction nucleotides: 9. Germline CDR1 reads GTSNPN; CDR2 reads SVGIG (reference sequence). CDR3 size: 15 residues. In nucleotides, the CDR3 is TGTGCCTGGAGTTCAGGACAGGGCCATGCAGAGACCCAGTACTTC. Translated: CAWSSGQGHAETQYF.

The chain joins TRBV6-5 to TRBJ1-1, with D perhaps matching TRBD1 (5 bases). This CDR3 is 19 amino acids long. Germline-derived CDR1 and CDR2 are MNHEY and SVGAGI. V was clipped by 0 bases and J by 3 bases, with 23 bases between them. DNA for the CDR3: TGTGCCAGCAGTTACTCGGTTACCACAGGATTCTTCCACGACACTGAAGCTTTCTTT. Translating gives CASSYSVTTGFFHDTEAFF.

The chain has TRBV6-1 and TRBJ1-3, with D perhaps matching TRBD1 (6 bases). Trimming removed 2 bases at V and 4 bases at J, with 12 bases between. There are 15 residues in the CDR3. CDR1 MNHNS and CDR2 SASEGT come from the germline V gene. CDR3 in amino acids: CASSETPGAGNTIYF. CDR3 bases: TGTGCCAGCAGTGAAACCCCAGGGGCCGGAAACACCATATATTTT.